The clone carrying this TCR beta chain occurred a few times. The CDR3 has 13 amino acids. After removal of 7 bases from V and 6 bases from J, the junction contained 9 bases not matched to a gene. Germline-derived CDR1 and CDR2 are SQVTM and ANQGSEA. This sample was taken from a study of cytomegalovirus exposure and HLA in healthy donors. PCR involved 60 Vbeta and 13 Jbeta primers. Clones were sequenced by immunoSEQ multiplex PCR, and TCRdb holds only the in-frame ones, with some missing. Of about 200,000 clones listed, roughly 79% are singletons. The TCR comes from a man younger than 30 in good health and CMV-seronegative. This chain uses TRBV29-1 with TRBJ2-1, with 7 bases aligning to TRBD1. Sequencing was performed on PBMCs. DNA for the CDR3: TGCAGCGCCGACAGGGTGCAGGCCAATGAGCAGTTCTTC. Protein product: CSADRVQANEQFF.